This T cell receptor beta chain was retrieved from a study of CD8+ T cells in alopecia areata. Turning to the study itself: The protocol delivered tofacitinib for 6 to 18 months, then withdrew it for 6 months.

Points on this clone: What it binds is unknown.

Peripheral blood and lesional scalp punch biopsies came from alopecia areata patients. This CDR3 is built from 13 residues. V lost 5 bases and J lost 0, with 6 bases in between. In germline, CDR1 is SGHTA, CDR2 FQGNSA. Isolated RNA was reverse transcribed into cDNA used as the sequencing template. Assay: immunoSEQ multiplex PCR; the TCRdb copy retains only in-frame clones and omits some. The table includes 150,000 or so clones, more than 45% detected once. Findings of the study overall: Relative to mice, TCR sharing across patients was less clear, a difference possibly HLA-related.

The sample taken for sequencing was CD4+ T cells sorted from blood. The V gene is TRBV7-2, the J gene TRBJ2-3; no firm D call. The clonotype was recovered from a human donor with alopecia areata. CDR3 sequence: CASSGWSTDTQYF. The CDR3 bases are TGTGCCAGCAGCGGGTGGAGCACAGATACGCAGTATTTT.